Each of the 22 T cell receptor beta chains below was sequenced from the same sample in a study of T-cell memory formation after mild COVID-19. TCRdb passed the 5' RACE reads through MiXCR, listing each CDR3 protein once. The table has fewer than 600,000 distinct CDR3 sequences, about 20% seen once; the top ten hold 7% to 9%. Sequenced material: PBMCs or a T cell subset sorted from them (not recorded which). The receptors were sampled from an adult woman who had mild COVID-19 (a few samples of this study predate the infection). Cell type and time point are not known.

The chain combines TRBV27 with TRBJ2-3; a weak D match, TRBD2 (5 bases). Trimming took 8 bases from V and 0 from J, leaving 18 bases between them. The germline V gene encodes CDR1 MNHEY and CDR2 SMNVEV (reference sequence). This CDR3 comprises 16 residues. The CDR3 sequence is CASSVYGEQSTDTQYF. CDR3 in DNA: TGTGCCAGCTCAGTTTACGGGGAACAAAGCACAGATACGCAGTATTTT.

This chain connects TRBV18 to TRBJ2-5, with 8 bases aligning to TRBD2. The CDR3 totals 16 residues. The V gene's germline CDR1 is KGHSH and CDR2 LQKENI. Germline trimming cut 0 bases from V and 1 base from J; bases unmatched to any gene: 4. The CDR3 nucleotides read TGTGCCAGCTCACCACCAACAGCGGGGGTCCAAGAGACCCAGTACTTC. Amino acid sequence: CASSPPTAGVQETQYF.

The chain couples TRBV12-3 or TRBV12-4 to TRBJ2-3, with 7 nucleotides matching TRBD2. The CDR3 length is 17 residues. V was pared by 2 bases and J by 2 bases, with 10 bases of the junction left unmatched. The CDR3 DNA reads TGTGCCAGCAGTTTATGGGCTAGCGGCCTAGACACAGATACGCAGTATTTT. Its translation is CASSLWASGLDTDTQYF.

The V and J genes are TRBV7-6 and TRBJ2-1; the match to TRBD2 covers 7 bases. CDR1 SGHVS and CDR2 FNYEAQ come from the germline V gene. The CDR3 is made up of 17 amino acids. The V and J ends lost 1 base and 0 bases, in that order; junction bases with no gene match: 6. The CDR3 DNA reads as TGTGCCAGCAGCTTAGGGACCGGGAGGAGCTCCTACAATGAGCAGTTCTTC. As protein: CASSLGTGRSSYNEQFF.

The V call is TRBV20-1, the J call TRBJ1-6, with D perhaps TRBD1 (6 bases). The CDR3 sequence is 15 residues long. Germline assignment: CDR1 DFQATT and CDR2 SNEGSKA (reference sequence). Trimming cost V 3 bases and J 8 bases, with 17 bases left between them. The CDR3 nucleotides read TGCAGTGCTAGCTCCTTACAGGGTAAAGATTCACCCCTCCACTTT. Amino acid sequence: CSASSLQGKDSPLHF.

The chain is built from TRBV7-8 and TRBJ2-7, with 7 bases that match TRBD1. Germline V gene data show CDR1 as SGHVS and CDR2 as FQNEAQ. J lost 5 bases, V lost 5 bases, and 12 bases had no gene match. The CDR3 extends over 15 amino acids. The CDR3 bases are TGTGCCAGCAGCCTAGTTCTCCGACAGGGTAACGAGCAGTACTTC. Protein product: CASSLVLRQGNEQYF.

This chain uses TRBV5-1 with TRBJ2-7, with TRBD2 identical over 9 bases. Trimming removed 3 bases from V and 6 bases from J; junction bases left unmatched: 7. This CDR3 spans 14 amino acids. Germline lookup yields CDR1 SGHRS and CDR2 YFSETQ. The CDR3 coding sequence is TGCGCCAGCAGCTCGCCGGGACTAGCCCGCGAGCAGTACTTC. Translating gives CASSSPGLAREQYF. The complete variable domain, with remaining parts taken from reference TRBV5-1 and TRBJ2-7, reads KAGVTQTPRYLIKTRGQQVTLSCSPISGHRSVSWYQQTPGQGLQFLFEYFSETQRNKGNFPGRFSGRQFSNSRSEMNVSTLELGDSALYLCASSSPGLAREQYFGPGTRLTVT.

This chain uses TRBV19 with TRBJ2-5, with TRBD1 matching over 7 bases. V was pared by 3 bases and J by 0 bases, with 1 base of the junction left unmatched. The CDR3 spans 14 residues. Germline V gives CDR1 LNHDA, CDR2 SQIVND (reference sequence). The CDR3 coding sequence is TGTGCCAGTAGTATGGGACAGAACCAAGAGACCCAGTACTTC. As protein: CASSMGQNQETQYF.

Remarks on this clonotype: One end of the junction varies from germline; a read error may be responsible. The chain is built from TRBV30 and TRBJ1-1; 11 nucleotides align to TRBD1. The V gene's germline CDR1 is GTSNPN and CDR2 SVGIG (reference sequence). The CDR3 has 14 residues. CDR3 DNA: TGTGCCTGGAGGGGCCCGGGACAGGGGGACGTCGTATGCTTT. Amino acid sequence: CAWRGPGQGDVVCF.

This clonotype was detected only a few times. The gene calls are TRBV6-6 and TRBJ1-2, with D possibly being TRBD1 (5 bases). Trimming removed 5 bases from V and 5 bases from J, with 21 bases in between. The CDR3 runs 16 residues. Germline assignment: CDR1 MNHNY and CDR2 SVGAGI (reference sequence). The CDR3 coding sequence is TGTGCCAGCAGTCCTCAAGGGACGTATCGTCGTTATGGCTACACCTTC. This encodes CASSPQGTYRRYGYTF.

V is TRBV25-1 and J is TRBJ2-5; 8 bases align to TRBD2. Germline CDR1 MGHDK, CDR2 SYGVNS. CDR3 length: 12 amino acids. V trimming: 9 bases; J trimming: 3 bases; junction bases outside the gene matches: 3. The CDR3 sequence is CASSAGEETQYF. The CDR3 DNA sequence: TGTGCCAGTTCAGCGGGAGAAGAGACCCAGTACTTC.

This CDR3 reads CASRRDGAEAFF. Written as DNA, the CDR3 is TGTGCCAGCAGACGAGATGGGGCTGAAGCTTTCTTT. V gene TRBV4-2 combines with J gene TRBJ1-1; no reliable D call. CDR1 and CDR2 from the germline V gene are LGHNA and YNFKEQ. This CDR3 contains 12 residues. With 6 bases removed from V and 6 bases from J, the gap between germline ends came to 11 bases.

The J gene is TRBJ2-1, the V gene TRBV21-1; TRBD1 is the table's D call, not checked against the DNA. TRBV21-1 is recorded as a pseudogene. This CDR3 has 20 residues. The CDR3 sequence is CASSKGGAPDGEAPNNEQFF. CDR3 DNA: TGTGCCAGCAGCAAAGGGGGGGCCCCAGACGGGGAGGCCCCAAACAATGAGCAGTTCTTC.

Only a few counts were recorded for this clonotype. The rearrangement joins TRBV5-1 to TRBJ1-1; TRBD1 aligns across 8 bases. J lost 4 bases, V lost 4 bases, and 3 bases had no gene match. In germline, CDR1 is SGHRS, CDR2 YFSETQ. The CDR3 sequence is 13 residues long. The CDR3 sequence is CASSTGQGTEAFF. The CDR3 DNA reads TGCGCCAGCAGCACCGGACAGGGCACTGAAGCTTTCTTT.

In this sample, this clonotype turned up a few times. The V and J genes are TRBV5-6 and TRBJ2-5; D may correspond to TRBD1 or TRBD2 (5 bases each). There are 14 residues in the CDR3. Germline loops: CDR1 SGHDT, CDR2 YYEEEE. Trimming shortened V by 3 bases and J by 5 bases, and 14 bases separated the two germline ends. CDR3 sequence reads: CASSSRDPLETQYF. The CDR3 DNA reads TGTGCCAGCAGCTCCCGGGACCCGCTGGAGACCCAGTACTTC.

This clonotype was seen a handful of times. The chain couples TRBV20-1 to TRBJ2-1, with 10 bases that match TRBD2. Germline V gives CDR1 DFQATT, CDR2 SNEGSKA (reference sequence). The CDR3 covers 15 residues. V was pared by 3 bases and J by 7 bases, with 9 bases of the junction left unmatched. The CDR3 region has the DNA TGCAGTGCTAGGGAGAGCGGGAGGGCCAAGAATGAGCAGTTCTTC. Translating gives CSARESGRAKNEQFF.

This clonotype qualifies as medium-sized (0.01 to 0.1%). The chain joins TRBV7-2 to TRBJ2-5; D is uncertain. CDR1 and CDR2 from the germline V gene are SGHTA and FQGNSA. This CDR3 has 13 amino acids. Trimming stripped 1 base from V and 5 bases from J, with 8 bases between. The CDR3 bases are TGTGCCAGCAGCTTAGGTTTGGTGGAGACCCAGTACTTC. Encoded protein: CASSLGLVETQYF. Complete variable domain (other parts from reference TRBV7-2 and TRBJ2-5): GAGVSQSPSNKVTEKGKDVELRCDPISGHTALYWYRQSLGQGLEFLIYFQGNSAPDKSGLPSDRFSAERTGGSVSTLTIQRTQQEDSAVYLCASSLGLVETQYFGPGTRLLVL.

This clonotype has only a few counts. This chain uses TRBV20-1 with TRBJ1-1, with unresolved D. The CDR3 is 13 residues long. The germline V gene encodes CDR1 DFQATT and CDR2 SNEGSKA (reference sequence). V dropped 3 bases and J dropped 0 bases, with 8 bases sitting between them. CDR3 nucleotides: TGCAGTGCTAGCCCCCGAGTGAACACTGAAGCTTTCTTT. Residues: CSASPRVNTEAFF.

This clonotype was seen a few times. V and J are TRBV24-1 and TRBJ2-1; 11 nucleotides match TRBD2. Germline assignment: CDR1 KGHDR and CDR2 SFDVKD. Trimming removed 4 bases from V and 0 bases from J; junction bases left unmatched: 1. CDR3 size: 16 residues. CDR3 protein: CATSDTSGSSYNEQFF. The CDR3 region has the DNA TGTGCCACCAGTGACACTAGCGGGAGCTCCTACAATGAGCAGTTCTTC.

There are a few counts of this clonotype. J is TRBJ1-1 and V is TRBV12-3 or TRBV12-4; D gene ambiguous. CDR3 size: 13 residues. Trimming shortened V by 3 bases and J by 0 bases, and 5 bases separated the two germline ends. The CDR3 DNA reads as TGTGCCAGCAGTTTTTTTCTGAACACTGAAGCTTTCTTT. This gives the protein CASSFFLNTEAFF.

This clonotype has a count of ten or more. The chain uses TRBV4-1 and TRBJ2-3; the D gene is possibly TRBD1 (6 bases). This CDR3 spans 16 amino acids. V was pared by 0 bases and J by 2 bases, with 12 bases between. Per the germline V gene, CDR1 is MGHRA and CDR2 is YSYEKL. The CDR3 DNA follows: TGCGCCAGCAGCCAAGATCCTGGACAGCTCACAGATACGCAGTATTTT. It yields the protein CASSQDPGQLTDTQYF.

The chain is built from TRBV7-9 and TRBJ2-5; TRBD1 aligns across 7 bases. The CDR3 runs to 13 residues. With 11 bases clipped from V and 1 base from J, the junction kept 7 bases outside the gene matches. Germline V gene data show CDR1 as SEHNR and CDR2 as FQNEAQ (reference sequence). The CDR3 is CAGTRDSQETQYF. Here the CDR3 DNA reads TGTGCCGGAACTAGGGACAGCCAAGAGACCCAGTACTTC.